The next 22 T cell receptor beta chains were all read from a single sample in a study of T-cell reconstitution after alpha-beta-depleted transplantation in children. TCRbeta library construction was performed incorporating unique molecular identifiers. TCRdb re-derived calls from the PCR reads in MiXCR, one entry per CDR3 protein. The sample yields 280,000 or so distinct CDR3 sequences, roughly 10% seen once. The specimen comprised peripheral blood, sampled 180 days after TCRalphabeta/CD19-depleted stem cell transplant. Source of these receptors: a male patient aged 2 to 9 who had a stem cell transplant for chronic granulomatous disease, so the T cells may come from the graft donor.

Ten or more counts support this clonotype. V usage is TRBV20-1 and J usage is TRBJ2-1, with D tentatively TRBD2 (6 bases). The CDR3 spans 13 residues. Germline values: CDR1 DFQATT, CDR2 SNEGSKA (reference sequence). V lost 1 base to trimming and J lost 13 bases, with 17 bases between them. The CDR3 sequence: CSARVLSPGTQFF. The CDR3 DNA is TGCAGTGCTAGAGTCCTCTCCCCGGGGACTCAGTTCTTC.

At least ten counts were recorded for this clonotype. The chain links TRBV5-6 to TRBJ2-3, with 10 bases that match TRBD2. Germline values: CDR1 SGHDT, CDR2 YYEEEE. This CDR3 contains 16 residues. The junction had 2 bases not matched to a gene; V was cut back by 0 bases and J by 1 base. The CDR3 coding sequence is TGTGCCAGCAGCTTGGCGGGGACTAGCGGCACAGATACGCAGTATTTT. Encoded protein: CASSLAGTSGTDTQYF.

This clonotype was counted many times. The chain couples TRBV4-1 to TRBJ2-7, with D perhaps given as TRBD1 or TRBD2 (6 bases each). Germline V gene sequence: CDR1 MGHRA, CDR2 YSYEKL. The V end lost 1 base, the J end lost 2 bases, and 12 bases lay between the germline ends. CDR3 size: 15 residues. The DNA of the CDR3 is TGCGCCAGCAGCCAAGTCAGGGGAGGAGCCTACGAGCAGTACTTC. This codes for CASSQVRGGAYEQYF.

The rearrangement uses TRBV6-1 and TRBJ1-6, with D uncertain. The CDR3 has 15 residues. Looked up from germline, CDR1 is MNHNS and CDR2 is SASEGT. V lost 3 bases to trimming and J lost 0 bases, with 6 bases between them. The CDR3 loop reads CASSESSSYNSPLHF. CDR3 sequence (DNA): TGTGCCAGCAGTGAGTCAAGCTCCTATAATTCACCCCTCCACTTT.

This clonotype showed up many times. V is TRBV12-3 or TRBV12-4 and J is TRBJ2-5, with D hard to call. The V end lost 6 bases, the J end lost 0 bases, and 8 bases lay between the germline ends. The CDR3 length is 13 residues. CDR3 coding DNA: TGTGCCAGCAGCAGACAATACCAAGAGACCCAGTACTTC. Encoded protein: CASSRQYQETQYF.

This clonotype was seen ten or more times. The chain recombines TRBV5-4 with TRBJ2-1, with 11 positions matching TRBD2. CDR3 length: 15 amino acids. Losses at the gene ends were 2 bases for V and 7 bases for J; bases not matched to a gene: 5. CDR1 and CDR2 from the germline V gene are SGHNT and YYREEE (reference sequence). This chain's CDR3 is CASSLRLAGWNEQFF. The CDR3 nucleotides read TGTGCCAGCAGCTTAAGACTAGCGGGATGGAATGAGCAGTTCTTC.

At least ten counts were recorded for this clonotype. This chain joins TRBV29-1 and TRBJ2-4; 10 positions agree with TRBD2. Germline CDR1 SQVTM, CDR2 ANQGSEA. The CDR3 covers 14 residues. The J segment lost 15 bases and the V segment lost 0 bases, leaving 11 bases of the junction unmatched. CDR3 bases: TGCAGCGTTGAAGAAGGGCTAGCGGGAGTGCTTAGGTACTTC. Amino acids: CSVEEGLAGVLRYF.

This clonotype was detected many times. This chain uses TRBV5-5 with TRBJ2-5; D uncertain. Germline V gene lookup returns CDR1 SGHKS and CDR2 YYEKEE (reference sequence). This CDR3 has 12 residues. V was pared by 7 bases and J by 3 bases, with 10 bases between. In nucleotides, the CDR3 is TGTGCCAGCGGAAGAGTCAAAGAGACCCAGTACTTC. It encodes CASGRVKETQYF.

This clonotype was observed at least ten times. This chain joins TRBV4-2 and TRBJ2-1; 8 bases align to TRBD1. The CDR3 has 16 amino acids. V shed 3 bases, J shed 6 bases, and the junction held 10 bases outside the gene matches. CDR1 is LGHNA and CDR2 is YNFKEQ in the germline V gene. CDR3 nucleotides: TGTGCCAGCAGCCACCCCGTCGGACAGGGCGGCAATGAGCAGTTCTTC. Translated, it gives CASSHPVGQGGNEQFF.

In this sample, this clonotype turned up many times. This chain uses TRBV5-1 with TRBJ2-2, with D unresolved. With 2 bases removed from V and 2 bases from J, the gap between germline ends came to 10 bases. The CDR3 runs to 15 residues. Germline V gene sequence: CDR1 SGHRS, CDR2 YFSETQ. The CDR3: CASSFSLSNTGELFF. CDR3 in DNA: TGCGCCAGCAGCTTCTCCCTGTCTAACACCGGGGAGCTGTTTTTT.

This clonotype came up many times. This chain uses TRBV12-3 or TRBV12-4 with TRBJ1-5; D remains unclear. V lost 3 bases and J lost 9, with 15 bases in between. The length of the CDR3 is 14 residues. CDR3 in DNA: TGTGCCAGCAGTTTCTTGGGATCGTCCCGGCCCCAGCATTTT. It codes for CASSFLGSSRPQHF.

The V gene is TRBV12-5, the J gene TRBJ2-5; TRBD2 matches 16 bases. Germline-derived CDR1 and CDR2 are LGHNT and FRNRAP. This CDR3 region has 19 residues. CDR3 DNA sequence: TGTGCCCTCTGTTTAGGATACGGGACTAGCGGGAGGGCGACAGAGACCCAGTACTTC. Protein: CALCLGYGTSGRATETQYF. Full variable domain (outside the CDR3, taken from reference TRBV12-5 and TRBJ2-5): DARVTQTPRHKVTEMGQEVTMRCQPILGHNTVFWYRQTMMQGLELLAYFRNRAPLDDSGMPKDRFSAEMPDATLATLKIQPSEPRDSAVYFCALCLGYGTSGRATETQYFGPGTRLLVL.

This clonotype was recorded many times. This chain joins TRBV10-3 and TRBJ2-1; 14 nucleotides match TRBD2. With 2 bases clipped from V and 7 bases from J, the junction kept 4 bases outside the gene matches. The CDR3 runs to 16 residues. Germline CDR1 and CDR2: ENHRY and SYGVKD. The chain's CDR3 is CAISEGLAGGANEQFF. As DNA, the CDR3 is TGTGCCATCAGTGAGGGACTAGCGGGAGGAGCTAATGAGCAGTTCTTC.

This clonotype has more than one count but fewer than ten. The V call is TRBV5-6, the J call TRBJ1-2, with 7 bases fitting TRBD1. The trim removed 4 bases at V and 4 bases at J, leaving 10 bases unmatched. The CDR3 consists of 15 residues. Germline lookup yields CDR1 SGHDT and CDR2 YYEEEE. Here the CDR3 reads CASSVRQGLGYGYTF. The CDR3 DNA reads TGTGCCAGCAGCGTGAGACAGGGCCTTGGCTATGGCTACACCTTC.

With respect to this clonotype: A much larger clone lies one base from this, so it may be a read error. This chain connects TRBV29-1 to TRBJ1-5; no firm D call. CDR1 SQVTM and CDR2 ANQGSEA come from the germline V gene. The CDR3 contains 11 residues. The CDR3 spells CSVGPDHPQHF. CDR3 DNA: TGCAGCGTTGGCCCCGATCACCCCCAGCATTTT.

This clonotype was observed at least ten times. This chain uses TRBV29-1 with TRBJ1-1; tentatively, D is TRBD1 (5 bases). Germline V lookup: CDR1 SQVTM, CDR2 ANQGSEA. The CDR3 has 12 amino acids. Trimming removed 5 bases from V and 3 bases from J, with 10 bases in between. The CDR3 nucleotides are TGCAGCGTTTATCTGGGGGACACTGAAGCTTTCTTT. Translated, it gives CSVYLGDTEAFF.

Comments on this clonotype: Being one base from a much bigger clone, this may be a read error. The J gene is TRBJ2-6, the V gene TRBV28, with D perhaps matching TRBD1 (5 bases). The CDR3 contains 15 residues. Per the germline V gene, CDR1 is MDHEN and CDR2 is SYDVKM. CDR3 loop: CASRGHSSGAKVLTF. Here the CDR3 DNA reads TGTGCCAGCAGGGGCCATAGCTCTGGGGCCAAGGTCCTGACTTTC.

This clonotype has at least ten counts. V and J are TRBV5-1 and TRBJ2-1, with a tentative D call TRBD2 (6 bases). Germline values: CDR1 SGHRS, CDR2 YFSETQ. This CDR3 comprises 16 residues. V shed 4 bases and J shed 0 bases, with 14 bases lying between them. CDR3 nucleotides: TGCGCCAGCAGCACCGCTATGGGGGGCTCCTACAATGAGCAGTTCTTC. Translating it yields CASSTAMGGSYNEQFF. The variable domain in full, completed from reference TRBV5-1 and TRBJ2-1, reads KAGVTQTPRYLIKTRGQQVTLSCSPISGHRSVSWYQQTPGQGLQFLFEYFSETQRNKGNFPGRFSGRQFSNSRSEMNVSTLELGDSALYLCASSTAMGGSYNEQFFGPGTRLTVL.

This clonotype occurred many times. The rearrangement links TRBV6-1 to TRBJ1-6, with 7 nucleotides matching TRBD1. Germline CDR1 reads MNHNS; CDR2 reads SASEGT. This CDR3 has 15 amino acids. Germline trimming cut 6 bases from V and 0 bases from J; bases unmatched to any gene: 2. The CDR3 DNA reads as TGTGCCAGCAGCCCAGGGGGCTCCTATAATTCACCCCTCCACTTT. Translating it yields CASSPGGSYNSPLHF.

This clonotype occurred many times. The rearrangement links TRBV29-1 to TRBJ1-2, with D possibly being TRBD1 (5 bases). This CDR3 region has 12 residues. V dropped 4 bases and J dropped 8 bases, with 14 bases sitting between them. Germline V gene lookup returns CDR1 SQVTM and CDR2 ANQGSEA. The CDR3 region is CSVVSGDGGYTF. CDR3 in DNA: TGCAGCGTTGTTTCCGGGGACGGAGGCTACACCTTC. Drawing the rest from reference TRBV29-1 and TRBJ1-2, the complete variable domain is SAVISQKPSRDICQRGTSLTIQCQVDSQVTMMFWYRQQPGQSLTLIATANQGSEATYESGFVIDKFPISRPNLTFSTLTVSNMSPEDSSIYLCSVVSGDGGYTFGSGTRLTVV.

This clonotype has ten or more counts. The rearrangement uses TRBV12-3 or TRBV12-4 and TRBJ2-7, with 7 bases matching TRBD2. Losses at the gene ends were 8 bases for V and 2 bases for J; bases not matched to a gene: 6. This CDR3 has 13 amino acids. This CDR3 reads CASRQRGAYEQYF. DNA of the CDR3: TGTGCCAGCCGTCAGCGGGGCGCCTACGAGCAGTACTTC.

This clonotype occurred many times. The rearrangement uses TRBV10-3 and TRBJ1-5; D may be TRBD1 (6 bases). CDR1 and CDR2 (germline): ENHRY, SYGVKD. Trimming stripped 3 bases from V and 7 bases from J, with 10 bases between. CDR3 length: 13 amino acids. The CDR3 DNA follows: TGTGCCATCAGTGATGGCAGGGGACAGCCCCAGCATTTT. Translated, it gives CAISDGRGQPQHF.